Listed here are 29 T cell receptor beta chains from one sample, sequenced in a study of T cell repertoires in cytomegalovirus infection. One entry per CDR3 protein results from TCRdb running MiXCR on the reads. The table shows 150,000 to 200,000 distinct CDR3 sequences, with roughly 19% occurring only once. The sample taken for sequencing was PBMCs. These receptors were taken from a human donor in good health (CMV status not recorded). Some clones in this sample may be carry-over from other donors' samples.

This clonotype was observed at least ten times. This sequence joins TRBV7-2 and TRBJ2-3; 7 bases match TRBD2. The length of the CDR3 is 16 residues. Per germline, CDR1 SGHTA and CDR2 FQGNSA. V shed 2 bases and J 3 bases; nucleotides not matched to a gene: 8. The DNA of the CDR3 is TGTGCCAGCAGCTTAAAGGGGTACGGGGGGACAGATACGCAGTATTTT. This codes for CASSLKGYGGTDTQYF.

Ten or more counts support this clonotype. This chain links TRBV7-9 with TRBJ2-5, with D tentatively TRBD1 (5 bases). V lost 1 base to trimming and J lost 7 bases, with 13 bases between them. The CDR3 length is 14 residues. Germline lookup yields CDR1 SEHNR and CDR2 FQNEAQ (reference sequence). CDR3 sequence reads: CASSLEGSSRTQYF. The CDR3 nucleotides are TGTGCCAGCAGCTTAGAGGGGTCGTCGAGGACCCAGTACTTC.

The J gene is TRBJ2-5, the V gene TRBV5-6; D gene ambiguous. Germline V gene data show CDR1 as SGHDT and CDR2 as YYEEEE. This CDR3 has 15 amino acids. Deletions cut 3 bases from V and 1 base from J, with 13 bases between. CDR3 bases: TGTGCCAGCAGCTCCGTTTTGGGGATCCAAGAGACCCAGTACTTC. It yields the protein CASSSVLGIQETQYF.

Within the sample, this clonotype is medium-sized (0.01 to 0.1%). The rearrangement joins TRBV7-2 to TRBJ2-5, with 7 bases that match TRBD2. The CDR3 spans 15 residues. The V and J ends lost 3 bases and 4 bases, in that order; junction bases with no gene match: 8. Germline loops: CDR1 SGHTA, CDR2 FQGNSA. DNA for the CDR3: TGTGCCAGCAGCTTGGGCGGGAGCGTTAGAGAGACCCAGTACTTC. Amino acid sequence: CASSLGGSVRETQYF.

This chain links TRBV5-1 with TRBJ2-7; TRBD2 aligns across 8 bases. V lost 2 bases and J lost 1; bases outside the gene matches: 2. The CDR3 runs 14 residues. Per the germline V gene, CDR1 is SGHRS and CDR2 is YFSETQ. DNA of the CDR3: TGCGCCAGCAGCTTCGGCGGGAGGTCCTACGAGCAGTACTTC. Its protein product is CASSFGGRSYEQYF.

About this clonotype: An end of the junction differs from the germline gene, which may be a read error. This chain connects TRBV19 to TRBJ2-1; the D is unclear. Germline-derived CDR1 and CDR2 are LNHDA and SQIVND (reference sequence). The CDR3 covers 12 residues. CDR3 protein: CAISTINNEQFF. CDR3 nucleotide sequence: TGTGCCATTAGTACAATAAACAATGAGCAGTTCTTC.

This clonotype was observed many times. The chain employs TRBV2 and TRBJ2-7; perhaps TRBD2 as D (5 bases). The CDR3 has 15 amino acids. The V end lost 1 base, the J end lost 7 bases, and 17 bases lay between the germline ends. Germline CDR1 is SNHLY and CDR2 is FYNNEI. CDR3 region: CASSEVGPGSGEQYF. CDR3 nucleotide sequence: TGTGCCAGCAGTGAAGTAGGACCGGGCTCGGGGGAGCAGTACTTC.

The sample holds many counts of this clonotype. The chain has TRBV7-6 and TRBJ1-4, with D unresolved. Germline CDR1 reads SGHVS; CDR2 reads FNYEAQ. Trimming took off 2 bases at V and 2 bases at J, with 12 bases between the two ends. The CDR3 runs 16 residues. CDR3: CASSLLPGRTNEKLFF. DNA for the CDR3: TGTGCCAGCAGCTTATTGCCGGGGAGGACTAATGAAAAACTGTTTTTT.

This clonotype was counted at least ten times. This chain links TRBV7-2 with TRBJ1-5; D ambiguous. The V gene lost 1 base and the J gene lost 7 bases, with 14 bases spanning the gap. Per the germline V gene, CDR1 is SGHTA and CDR2 is FQGNSA. The CDR3 is 15 amino acids. The CDR3 sequence is CASSLEFSPSQPQHF. The CDR3 DNA is TGTGCCAGCAGCTTAGAGTTCTCGCCATCCCAGCCCCAGCATTTT.

This clonotype was picked up many times. This rearrangement joins TRBV6-1 to TRBJ1-1, with TRBD1 as a possible D gene (5 bases). Germline loops: CDR1 MNHNS, CDR2 SASEGT. CDR3 length: 14 residues. V lost 3 bases and J lost 0, with 8 bases in between. CDR3 in DNA: TGTGCCAGCAGTGAGCAGGACATGAACACTGAAGCTTTCTTT. Translated, it gives CASSEQDMNTEAFF.

This clonotype showed up many times. This chain links TRBV6-1 with TRBJ2-1; no firm D call. Trimming shortened V by 0 bases and J by 3 bases, and 9 bases separated the two germline ends. The germline CDR1 and CDR2 sequences are MNHNS and SASEGT. The CDR3 is 15 amino acids. Here the CDR3 DNA reads TGTGCCAGCAGTGAAGCTGGCAGGTTCTACAATGAGCAGTTCTTC. Translation gives CASSEAGRFYNEQFF.

This chain uses TRBV29-1 with TRBJ1-1; perhaps TRBD1 as D (5 bases). The ends were cut back, 7 bases at V and 11 bases at J, with 20 bases in the middle. The CDR3 runs 12 residues. Germline loops: CDR1 SQVTM, CDR2 ANQGSEA. CDR3 nucleotides: TGCAGCGGCTACAGGTTAAGGGGTGGGGCTTTCTTT. This translates into CSGYRLRGGAFF.

The rearrangement links TRBV11-2 to TRBJ2-7; 7 bases fit TRBD2. Unmatched junction bases numbered 8, after V lost 3 bases and J lost 3 bases. Germline V lookup: CDR1 SGHAT, CDR2 FQNNGV. The CDR3 sequence is 15 residues long. The CDR3 nucleotides are TGTGCCAGCAGCTTCGAGTACGGGGACTACTACGAGCAGTACTTC. Its protein product is CASSFEYGDYYEQYF.

This clonotype was recorded at least ten times. The V and J genes are TRBV7-6 and TRBJ2-7; D not resolved. This CDR3 spans 16 amino acids. V dropped 5 bases and J dropped 0 bases, with 17 bases sitting between them. From germline, CDR1 is SGHVS and CDR2 FNYEAQ. Written as DNA, the CDR3 is TGTGCCAGCAGCCCCTTCTTAGGACCCAGCTCCTACGAGCAGTACTTC. Its protein is CASSPFLGPSSYEQYF.

This CDR3 is CASSLAWAGSDGYTF. CDR3 in DNA: TGTGCCAGCAGCTTAGCGTGGGCAGGCAGTGATGGCTACACCTTC. This chain connects TRBV7-4 to TRBJ1-2, with unresolved D. Germline V gene lookup returns CDR1 SGHVT and CDR2 SQSDAQ. V gave up 0 bases and J gave up 6 bases, with 14 bases separating them. The CDR3 length is 15 residues.

A single count supports this clonotype. It may be a read error: a sequence one base away is much more abundant. This chain joins TRBV7-9 and TRBJ2-7; TRBD2 aligns across 16 bases. The germline V gene has CDR1 SEHNR and CDR2 FQNEAQ (reference sequence). V was clipped by 5 bases and J by 9 bases; unmatched bases: 13. The CDR3 has 17 residues. DNA of the CDR3: TGTGCCAGCAGCGCCGGGACTAGCGGGAGGGTATGGAACGGGCAGTACTTC. Translated, it gives CASSAGTSGRVWNGQYF. Using reference TRBV7-9 and TRBJ2-7 for the parts outside the CDR3, the full variable domain is DTGVSQNPRHKITKRGQNVTFRCDPISEHNRLYWYRQTLGQGPEFLTYFQNEAQLEKSRLLSDRFSAERPKGSFSTLEIQRTEQGDSAMYLCASSAGTSGRVWNGQYFGPGTRLTVT.

This clonotype was detected only a few times. The V call is TRBV5-6, the J call TRBJ1-5; no clear D. Per the germline V gene, CDR1 is SGHDT and CDR2 is YYEEEE. Trimming removed 3 bases at V and 2 bases at J, with 15 bases between. This CDR3 is built from 16 residues. Here the CDR3 reads CASSSAGERGNQPQHF. In DNA, the CDR3 is TGTGCCAGCAGCTCGGCCGGGGAACGGGGCAATCAGCCCCAGCATTTT.

The genes are TRBV11-3 and TRBJ1-3; maybe TRBD1 (6 bases). V was clipped by 5 bases and J by 3 bases, with 14 bases between them. This CDR3 comprises 15 residues. Per germline, CDR1 SGHNT and CDR2 YENEEA. CDR3 loop: CASSPRTDFGNTIYF. In DNA form, the CDR3 reads TGTGCCAGCAGCCCGAGGACAGATTTTGGAAACACCATATATTTT. Full variable domain (outside the CDR3, taken from reference TRBV11-3 and TRBJ1-3): EAGVVQSPRYKIIEKKQPVAFWCNPISGHNTLYWYLQNLGQGPELLIRYENEEAVDDSQLPKDRFSAERLKGVDSTLKIQPAELGDSAVYLCASSPRTDFGNTIYFGEGSWLTVV.

This clonotype was found a few times. A read error may produce the germline difference seen at one junction end. The chain employs TRBV7-7 and TRBJ2-7, with 10 positions matching TRBD2. CDR1 and CDR2 from the germline V gene are SSHAT and FNYEAQ (reference sequence). The CDR3 sequence is 15 residues long. CDR3 DNA sequence: TGTGCTAGCAGCCCTGGAGCGGGAGGGCTTGGCGAGCAGTACTTC. It translates to CASSPGAGGLGEQYF.

The chain uses TRBV29-1 and TRBJ2-1; tentatively, D is TRBD2 (6 bases). V lost 1 base to trimming and J lost 0 bases, with 10 bases between them. This CDR3 region has 15 residues. Germline assignment: CDR1 SQVTM and CDR2 ANQGSEA. The CDR3 sequence is CSVEGLAVSYNEQFF. CDR3 sequence (DNA): TGCAGCGTTGAAGGGTTAGCGGTCTCCTACAATGAGCAGTTCTTC.

V is TRBV6-6 and J is TRBJ2-1; D might be TRBD1 or TRBD2, each matching 6 bases. Trimming left V 2 bases short and J 7 bases short, with 9 bases between. This CDR3 is built from 13 residues. Germline lookup yields CDR1 MNHNY and CDR2 SVGAGI (reference sequence). CDR3 region: CASSYIGGNEQFF. In DNA, the CDR3 is TGTGCCAGCAGTTACATAGGGGGGAATGAGCAGTTCTTC.

The V call is TRBV20-1, the J call TRBJ2-7; 9 bases line up with TRBD2. The CDR3 extends over 15 amino acids. Per germline, CDR1 DFQATT and CDR2 SNEGSKA (reference sequence). V lost 0 bases and J lost 4; bases outside the gene matches: 7. The CDR3 is CSARDFSGRGYEQYF. The DNA of the CDR3 is TGCAGTGCTAGAGACTTTAGCGGGAGAGGGTACGAGCAGTACTTC.

This clonotype was recorded a few times. The chain combines TRBV2 with TRBJ2-7; D not certain. Between the trimmed V and J ends, which lost 8 bases and 8 bases, there was a span of 13 bases. The CDR3 totals 11 residues. Germline V gene lookup returns CDR1 SNHLY and CDR2 FYNNEI. The CDR3 protein is CASDISRKQYF. DNA of the CDR3: TGTGCCAGCGACATCTCCAGAAAGCAGTACTTC.

A remark on this clonotype: This sequence may be a read error, since a much larger clone differs from it by one base. As DNA, the CDR3 is TGTACCAGCAGTTACACGGAGAATTCGCGAGCTTTCTTT. Its protein is CTSSYTENSRAFF. The V and J genes are TRBV5-4 and TRBJ1-1; unclear D gene. The CDR3 consists of 13 residues. Germline-derived CDR1 and CDR2 are SGHNT and YYREEE (reference sequence).

V is TRBV6-2 or TRBV6-3 and J is TRBJ1-5; D may be TRBD1 (5 bases). The ends were cut back, 0 bases at V and 0 bases at J, with 15 bases in the middle. The CDR3 runs 18 residues. Germline V gives CDR1 MNHEY, CDR2 SVGEGT. The CDR3 DNA sequence: TGTGCCAGCAGTTACTCGACAGCCCAGCCCCGTAGCAATCAGCCCCAGCATTTT. This gives the protein CASSYSTAQPRSNQPQHF.

This clonotype occurred many times. The chain recombines TRBV11-2 with TRBJ1-1; D is ambiguous. The CDR3 sequence is 14 residues long. V gave up 2 bases and J gave up 4 bases, with 11 bases separating them. CDR1 is SGHAT, CDR2 FQNNGV, per germline. The CDR3 DNA reads TGTGCCAGCAGCTTAACGACCTCAGGCACTGAAGCTTTCTTT. Protein sequence: CASSLTTSGTEAFF. Based on the CDR3 plus reference TRBV11-2 and TRBJ1-1, the full variable domain is EAGVAQSPRYKIIEKRQSVAFWCNPISGHATLYWYQQILGQGPKLLIQFQNNGVVDDSQLPKDRFSAERLKGVDSTLKIQPAKLEDSAVYLCASSLTTSGTEAFFGQGTRLTVV.

The V gene is TRBV12-3 or TRBV12-4, the J gene TRBJ1-1; 9 nucleotides align to TRBD1. V lost 5 bases, J lost 11 bases, and 9 bases stayed unmatched. CDR3 size: 13 residues. CDR3 in DNA: TGTGCCAGCAGTCCCCAGACAGGGGGATCGGCTTTCTTT. The encoded protein is CASSPQTGGSAFF.

As concerns this clonotype: A read error may be the cause here, since a much bigger clone is one base away. The rearrangement links TRBV7-2 to TRBJ2-5, with D perhaps given as TRBD1 or TRBD2 (5 bases each). The CDR3 extends over 14 amino acids. CDR1 is SGHTA and CDR2 is FQGNSA in the germline V gene. With 8 bases removed from V and 3 bases from J, the gap between germline ends came to 16 bases. The CDR3 nucleotides read TGTGCCAGCGCGAAGGGGAGAGGGAAAGAGACCCAGTACTTC. It is translated as CASAKGRGKETQYF.

This clonotype was observed a handful of times. The genes are TRBV6-5 and TRBJ1-4, with D unclear. V shed 5 bases and J shed 6 bases, with 16 bases lying between them. Germline CDR1 MNHEY, CDR2 SVGAGI. CDR3 length equals 15 residues. CDR3 DNA sequence: TGTGCCAGCAGTAGCAAATTTGGGGTGGATGAAAAACTGTTTTTT. Translation: CASSSKFGVDEKLFF.